These 7 T cell receptor beta chains originate from one sample sequenced in a study of T cell repertoires in cytomegalovirus infection. A single record per CDR3 protein comes from TCRdb applying MiXCR to the reads. This table has fewer than 85,000 distinct CDR3 sequences, 3% to 4% appearing once. The sample taken for sequencing was PBMCs. The receptors originated from a human donor in good health (CMV status not recorded). Some clones in this sample may be carry-over from other donors' samples.

Many counts were recorded for this clonotype. The chain links TRBV6-2 or TRBV6-3 to TRBJ2-7; D ambiguous. Germline V gene sequence: CDR1 MNHEY, CDR2 SVGEGT. The germline V and J ends were trimmed by 6 bases and 4 bases, with 13 bases remaining between them. This CDR3 has 13 amino acids. The CDR3 bases are TGTGCCAGCAGCCCTCCCGGCGTATACGAGCAGTACTTC. Translation: CASSPPGVYEQYF.

This clonotype was found many times. The J gene is TRBJ2-1, the V gene TRBV7-2, with 8 bases identical to TRBD2. Germline trimming cut 5 bases from V and 4 bases from J; bases unmatched to any gene: 10. Germline V gene data show CDR1 as SGHTA and CDR2 as FQGNSA. This CDR3 region has 16 residues. Here the CDR3 DNA reads TGTGCCAGCAGCCAGACCGGGACTAGAATATACAATGAGCAGTTCTTC. It is translated as CASSQTGTRIYNEQFF. Variable domain in full (rest from reference TRBV7-2 and TRBJ2-1): GAGVSQSPSNKVTEKGKDVELRCDPISGHTALYWYRQSLGQGLEFLIYFQGNSAPDKSGLPSDRFSAERTGGSVSTLTIQRTQQEDSAVYLCASSQTGTRIYNEQFFGPGTRLTVL.

This clonotype was picked up many times. V usage is TRBV7-2 and J usage is TRBJ2-1, with 9 bases identical to TRBD2. Germline CDR1 is SGHTA and CDR2 is FQGNSA. The V segment lost 1 base and the J segment 3 bases; nucleotides outside the gene matches: 4. The length of the CDR3 is 16 residues. CDR3 amino acids: CASSLVGTSLYNEQFF. As DNA, the CDR3 is TGTGCCAGCAGCTTAGTTGGGACTAGCCTCTACAATGAGCAGTTCTTC.

This clonotype was picked up many times. This sequence joins TRBV6-2 or TRBV6-3 and TRBJ2-7; tentatively, D is TRBD1 or TRBD2 (6 bases each). The CDR3 spans 13 residues. Trimming left V 7 bases short and J 6 bases short, with 16 bases between. CDR1 and CDR2 (germline): MNHEY, SVGEGT. The CDR3: CASTRGGTAEQYF. The CDR3 DNA reads as TGTGCCAGCACCCGAGGGGGGACGGCCGAGCAGTACTTC.

This sequence joins TRBV7-9 and TRBJ2-3; D is unclear. Germline CDR1 and CDR2: SEHNR and FQNEAQ (reference sequence). Between the trimmed V and J ends, which lost 5 bases and 4 bases, there was a span of 7 bases. CDR3 size: 12 residues. This chain's CDR3 is CASSLEPDTQYF. DNA of the CDR3: TGTGCCAGCAGCCTTGAACCAGATACGCAGTATTTT.

A few counts support this clonotype. The rearrangement uses TRBV7-2 and TRBJ1-6; no clear D gene. The CDR3 runs 13 residues. Between the trimmed V and J ends, which lost 8 bases and 8 bases, there was a span of 13 bases. CDR1 and CDR2 (germline): SGHTA, FQGNSA. The CDR3 nucleotides are TGTGCCAGCGGAGGGCCCCATTATTCACCCCTCCACTTT. Translated, it gives CASGGPHYSPLHF. Full variable domain (missing parts from reference TRBV7-2 and TRBJ1-6): GAGVSQSPSNKVTEKGKDVELRCDPISGHTALYWYRQSLGQGLEFLIYFQGNSAPDKSGLPSDRFSAERTGGSVSTLTIQRTQQEDSAVYLCASGGPHYSPLHFGNGTRLTVT.

There are many counts of this clonotype. The chain employs TRBV14 and TRBJ2-5; 11 bases are shared with TRBD1. Germline assignment: CDR1 SGHDN and CDR2 FVKESK. This CDR3 region has 15 residues. Trimming took 4 bases from V and 5 from J; bases not matched to a gene: 6. Here the CDR3 DNA reads TGTGCCAGCAGCCTTCGGACAGGGGGCAGGGAGACCCAGTACTTC. Protein: CASSLRTGGRETQYF. Full variable domain (missing parts from reference TRBV14 and TRBJ2-5): EAGVTQFPSHSVIEKGQTVTLRCDPISGHDNLYWYRRVMGKEIKFLLHFVKESKQDESGMPNNRFLAERTGGTYSTLKVQPAELEDSGVYFCASSLRTGGRETQYFGPGTRLLVL.